Below, 29 T cell receptor beta chains from the same sample are listed, as sequenced in a study of blood T cells in healthy people across ages. Sample-barcoded 5' priming and a J-beta primer mix drove a second PCR of roughly 6 to 12 cycles. TCRdb re-derived calls from the 5' RACE reads in MiXCR, one entry per CDR3 protein. The table lists about 670,000 distinct CDR3 sequences, approximately 52% of them singletons. Material for sequencing was blood. The receptors were sampled from an elderly woman in good health.

This clonotype has more than one count but fewer than ten. Here the CDR3 reads CASSTEPTFGGGGNTIYF. The CDR3 nucleotides read TGTGCCAGCAGCACCGAACCAACCTTCGGGGGGGGTGGAAACACCATATATTTT. The gene calls are TRBV7-6 and TRBJ1-3, with D perhaps matching TRBD1 (5 bases). Trimming removed 5 bases at V and 3 bases at J, with 23 bases between. The CDR3 is 18 amino acids. Per the germline V gene, CDR1 is SGHVS and CDR2 is FNYEAQ.

Only one count was recorded for this clonotype. One base away lies a much larger clone, so this may be a sequencing read error. The chain joins TRBV5-1 to TRBJ2-5; the D is unclear. Per the germline V gene, CDR1 is SGHRS and CDR2 is YFSETQ. This CDR3 has 14 residues. This chain's CDR3 is CASSLMDNQEAQYF. CDR3 DNA sequence: TGCGCCAGCAGCTTGATGGATAACCAAGAGGCCCAGTACTTC.

This clonotype has a count of ten or more. V is TRBV4-1 and J is TRBJ2-3; possibly TRBD2 for D (5 bases). This CDR3 region has 18 residues. Trimming removed 0 bases at V and 9 bases at J, with 25 bases between. Germline V CDR1 and CDR2: MGHRA, YSYEKL. The CDR3 nucleotides are TGCGCCAGCAGCCAAGATCGTAGTCCGGACTCTTTTCGAGGCACGCAGTATTTT. This translates into CASSQDRSPDSFRGTQYF.

This clonotype came up many times. The chain carries TRBV29-1 and TRBJ2-3; 7 bases fit TRBD1. CDR3 size: 14 residues. The germline gives CDR1 SQVTM, CDR2 ANQGSEA. The junction had 7 bases not matched to a gene; V was cut back by 7 bases and J by 0 bases. CDR3 sequence (DNA): TGCAGCGGTCAGACAGGGTCCAGCACAGATACGCAGTATTTT. Protein: CSGQTGSSTDTQYF.

This clonotype was found a few times. A much more abundant neighbour one base away suggests this may be a read error. The chain joins TRBV7-3 to TRBJ2-1; no firm D call. There are 13 residues in the CDR3. The germline gives CDR1 SGHTA, CDR2 FQGTGA. The CDR3 reads CASSVTPYNEQFF. In nucleotides, the CDR3 is TGTGCCAGCAGCGTAACACCCTACAATGAGCAGTTCTTC. Using reference TRBV7-3 and TRBJ2-1 for the parts outside the CDR3, the full variable domain is GAGVSQTPSNKVTEKGKYVELRCDPISGHTALYWYRQSLGQGPEFLIYFQGTGAADDSGLPNDRFFAVRPEGSVSTLKIQRTERGDSAVYLCASSVTPYNEQFFGPGTRLTVL.

As for this clonotype: This may arise from a read error, as a much more abundant clone is one base away. CDR3 amino acids: CARSLSIHGYTF. Written as DNA, the CDR3 is TGTGCCCGCAGCTTATCCATCCATGGCTACACCTTC. V gene TRBV7-2 combines with J gene TRBJ1-2; D gene ambiguous. Germline values: CDR1 SGHTA, CDR2 FQGNSA. The CDR3 length is 12 residues.

The rearrangement uses TRBV9 and TRBJ2-3; tentative D call: TRBD2 (5 bases). Per the germline V gene, CDR1 is SGDLS and CDR2 is YYNGEE. V was shortened by 3 bases and J by 4 bases, with 18 bases between the two germline ends. The CDR3 is 16 residues long. The CDR3 coding sequence is TGTGCCAGCAGCGGCCGACATCGTGGGAGTCCAGATACGCAGTATTTT. It yields the protein CASSGRHRGSPDTQYF. The variable domain in full, completed from reference TRBV9 and TRBJ2-3, reads DSGVTQTPKHLITATGQRVTLRCSPRSGDLSVYWYQQSLDQGLQFLIQYYNGEERAKGNILERFSAQQFPDLHSELNLSSLELGDSALYFCASSGRHRGSPDTQYFGPGTRLTVL.

This clonotype has at least ten counts. This rearrangement joins TRBV7-3 to TRBJ2-3, with D perhaps given as TRBD1 or TRBD2 (6 bases each). V was clipped by 5 bases and J by 2 bases, with 17 bases between them. CDR1 SGHTA and CDR2 FQGTGA come from the germline V gene. This CDR3 contains 16 residues. The CDR3, as DNA: TGTGCCAGCAGCACCCTGGGGGGCGGATCCACAGATACGCAGTATTTT. Protein product: CASSTLGGGSTDTQYF. Together with reference TRBV7-3 and TRBJ2-3, the CDR3 gives the full variable domain: GAGVSQTPSNKVTEKGKYVELRCDPISGHTALYWYRQSLGQGPEFLIYFQGTGAADDSGLPNDRFFAVRPEGSVSTLKIQRTERGDSAVYLCASSTLGGGSTDTQYFGPGTRLTVL.

This clonotype was observed once. The chain joins TRBV7-3 to TRBJ2-3, with D possibly being TRBD2 (6 bases). The CDR3 has 15 residues. V lost 4 bases and J 1 base, leaving 12 bases between the germline ends. Germline CDR1 reads SGHTA; CDR2 reads FQGTGA. CDR3 DNA: TGTGCCAGCAGCTACGGGAGCCGTGGCACAGATACGCAGTATTTT. Translated, it gives CASSYGSRGTDTQYF.

This clonotype appeared many times. CDR3 sequence reads: CASSRGLGVTSYEQYF. In nucleotides, the CDR3 is TGTGCCAGCAGTCGGGGGTTGGGGGTGACCTCCTACGAGCAGTACTTC. The chain recombines TRBV12-3 or TRBV12-4 with TRBJ2-7, with a possible D match to TRBD2 (6 bases). The V end lost 5 bases, the J end lost 0 bases, and 17 bases lay between the germline ends. CDR3 length: 16 residues.

In its sample, this clonotype was seen once. This chain joins TRBV5-8 and TRBJ1-3; maybe TRBD1 (5 bases). V gave up 4 bases and J gave up 0 bases, with 14 bases separating them. Germline V lookup: CDR1 SGHTS, CDR2 YDEGEE. The CDR3 covers 16 residues. CDR3 residues: CASSTGTDFSGNTIYF. Written as DNA, the CDR3 is TGTGCCAGCAGCACCGGGACGGACTTCTCTGGAAACACCATATATTTT.

This clonotype is large. The gene calls are TRBV6-5 and TRBJ2-7; weak D call: TRBD2 (5 bases). The CDR3 contains 12 residues. Germline lookup yields CDR1 MNHEY and CDR2 SVGAGI. V lost 5 bases, J lost 0 bases, and 5 bases lay in between. Here the CDR3 DNA reads TGTGCCAGCAGTACTAGCTCCTACGAGCAGTACTTC. Encoded protein: CASSTSSYEQYF.

On this clonotype itself: A much larger clone lies a single base off, so this may be a read error. The chain carries TRBV20-1 and TRBJ2-5, with D tentatively TRBD1 (6 bases). CDR1 is DFQATT, CDR2 SNEGSKA, per germline (reference sequence). The CDR3 length is 14 residues. V gave up 7 bases and J gave up 2 bases, with 17 bases separating them. The CDR3 spells CSVFGDRTQETQYF. For the CDR3, the DNA is TGCAGTGTCTTTGGAGACAGGACTCAAGAGACCCAGTACTTC.

This clonotype was counted once. This may come from a read error, since a much larger clone is one base off. The chain uses TRBV12-3 or TRBV12-4 and TRBJ1-5; D is undetermined. V shed 5 bases and J shed 5 bases, with 16 bases lying between them. This CDR3 has 15 amino acids. CDR3 sequence reads: CASSPSTANDQPQHF. CDR3 DNA: TGTGCCAGCAGTCCCTCTACGGCCAACGATCAGCCCCAGCATTTT.

The chain is built from TRBV14 and TRBJ1-1; D is possibly TRBD1 (6 bases). Germline V lookup: CDR1 SGHDN, CDR2 FVKESK. CDR3 length: 16 residues. V lost 4 bases and J 3 bases, leaving 18 bases between the germline ends. CDR3 amino acids: CASSRSYRVRDTEAFF. CDR3 sequence (DNA): TGTGCCAGCAGCCGATCCTACAGGGTACGGGACACTGAAGCTTTCTTT.

This clonotype was counted ten times or more. The CDR3: CASRRLAGAYEQYF. The CDR3 coding sequence is TGTGCCAGCAGAAGACTAGCGGGAGCCTACGAGCAGTACTTC. This chain links TRBV12-3 or TRBV12-4 with TRBJ2-7; 12 bases fit TRBD2. With V trimmed by 6 bases and J by 2 bases, 2 bases remained unmatched. The CDR3 has 14 residues.

This clonotype was found a few times. The V call is TRBV12-3 or TRBV12-4, the J call TRBJ2-7; 8 bases line up with TRBD1. Trimming at V came to 10 bases and at J to 2 bases, leaving 13 bases not matched to a gene. The CDR3 extends over 15 amino acids. CDR3 sequence: CATVLAGQDTYEQYF. The CDR3 DNA reads as TGTGCCACCGTCTTGGCGGGACAGGACACCTACGAGCAGTACTTC.

The J gene is TRBJ1-5, the V gene TRBV15, with a tentative D call TRBD1 (6 bases). CDR1 and CDR2 (germline): LNHNV, YYDKDF (reference sequence). V lost 5 bases and J 4 bases, leaving 9 bases between the germline ends. The CDR3 sequence is 13 residues long. The CDR3 reads CATSPGVNQPQHF. CDR3 nucleotide sequence: TGTGCCACCAGCCCAGGGGTTAATCAGCCCCAGCATTTT. Supplemented by reference TRBV15 and TRBJ1-5, the full variable domain reads DAMVIQNPRYQVTQFGKPVTLSCSQTLNHNVMYWYQQKSSQAPKLLFHYYDKDFNNEADTPDNFQSRRPNTSFCFLDIRSPGLGDTAMYLCATSPGVNQPQHFGDGTRLSIL.

This clonotype was recorded many times. The chain links TRBV29-1 to TRBJ2-1; 14 bases agree with TRBD2. Germline values: CDR1 SQVTM, CDR2 ANQGSEA. Germline trimming cut 4 bases from V and 3 bases from J; bases unmatched to any gene: 11. The CDR3 totals 18 residues. CDR3 protein: CSVVGGLAGERIYNEQFF. Here the CDR3 DNA reads TGCAGCGTTGTAGGGGGACTAGCGGGAGAGAGGATCTACAATGAGCAGTTCTTC.

Many counts were recorded for this clonotype. The CDR3 DNA sequence: TGCAGTGCTAGAGATCCCAGGACAAATCAGCCCCAGCATTTT. Translated: CSARDPRTNQPQHF. This chain joins TRBV20-1 and TRBJ1-5; D possibly corresponds to TRBD1 (5 bases). Germline V gene sequence: CDR1 DFQATT, CDR2 SNEGSKA (reference sequence). This CDR3 has 14 amino acids. With 0 bases removed from V and 4 bases from J, the gap between germline ends came to 10 bases.

V gene TRBV27 combines with J gene TRBJ2-1, with D unresolved. The V end was cut by 5 bases, the J end by 6 bases, with 8 bases between. This CDR3 is 12 amino acids long. The germline V gene has CDR1 MNHEY and CDR2 SMNVEV (reference sequence). For the CDR3, the DNA is TGTGCCAGCAGTATTCTAGGCAATGAGCAGTTCTTC. Amino acids: CASSILGNEQFF.

Many counts were recorded for this clonotype. The chain uses TRBV6-5 and TRBJ1-2; D remains unclear. The V end lost 4 bases, the J end lost 5 bases, and 8 bases lay between the germline ends. Germline CDR1 reads MNHEY; CDR2 reads SVGAGI. CDR3 length equals 12 residues. In nucleotides, the CDR3 is TGTGCCAGCAGTTCTGACGTATATGGCTACACCTTC. Protein: CASSSDVYGYTF.

The V call is TRBV6-5, the J call TRBJ1-2, with 7 bases aligning to TRBD1. Germline V CDR1 and CDR2: MNHEY, SVGAGI. The CDR3 is 15 residues long. The V and J ends lost 2 bases and 4 bases, in that order; junction bases with no gene match: 7. CDR3 protein: CASSYLSGGSYGYTF. The CDR3 coding sequence is TGTGCCAGCAGTTACCTGTCAGGGGGAAGCTATGGCTACACCTTC.

The rearrangement joins TRBV27 to TRBJ2-7; possible D gene TRBD2, 6 bases. Germline V lookup: CDR1 MNHEY, CDR2 SMNVEV (reference sequence). This CDR3 spans 13 amino acids. V dropped 3 bases and J dropped 5 bases, with 11 bases sitting between them. DNA of the CDR3: TGTGCCAGCAGTTTTCTCGGGAGTGACGAGCAGTACTTC. This sequence encodes CASSFLGSDEQYF.

The V call is TRBV14, the J call TRBJ2-1; 7 bases align to TRBD2. Trimming at V came to 7 bases and at J to 0 bases, leaving 15 bases not matched to a gene. This CDR3 has 18 amino acids. The germline V gene encodes CDR1 SGHDN and CDR2 FVKESK. CDR3 protein: CASTIGEGYSSSYNEQFF. DNA for the CDR3: TGTGCCAGCACGATAGGGGAGGGTTACTCGAGCTCCTACAATGAGCAGTTCTTC.

About this clonotype: A read error may be the cause here, since a much bigger clone is one base away. The CDR3 DNA is TGTGCCAGCAGCCTGTATAGTATTGCCGTTGGCAATGAGCAGTTCTTC. This gives the protein CASSLYSIAVGNEQFF. The chain joins TRBV7-3 to TRBJ2-1; no clear D. Germline lookup yields CDR1 SGHTA and CDR2 FQGTGA. The CDR3 is 16 amino acids. The V end lost 5 bases, the J end lost 6 bases, and 20 bases lay between the germline ends.

The rearrangement joins TRBV20-1 to TRBJ1-1; D call uncertain. Trimming took off 7 bases at V and 4 bases at J, with 19 bases between the two ends. The CDR3 extends over 14 amino acids. CDR1 is DFQATT and CDR2 is SNEGSKA in the germline V gene (reference sequence). DNA of the CDR3: TGCAGTGTCCAATCGGTGGGATTAGGCACTGAAGCTTTCTTT. This sequence encodes CSVQSVGLGTEAFF.

This clonotype has more than one count but fewer than ten. The rearrangement links TRBV6-1 to TRBJ2-7; D call uncertain. V was clipped by 6 bases and J by 4 bases, with 10 bases between them. This CDR3 has 12 residues. Germline V gene data show CDR1 as MNHNS and CDR2 as SASEGT. The CDR3 loop reads CASRARFYEQYF. CDR3 DNA: TGTGCCAGCAGGGCGAGGTTTTACGAGCAGTACTTC.

This clonotype was seen a handful of times. Being one base from a much bigger clone, this may be a read error. The chain combines TRBV5-1 with TRBJ2-7, with D hard to call. Trimming left V 1 base short and J 7 bases short, with 9 bases between. Germline assignment: CDR1 SGHRS and CDR2 YFSETQ. The CDR3 runs 12 residues. CDR3: CASSLQSNEQYF. CDR3 in DNA: TGCGCCAGCAGCTTGCAGTCCAATGAGCAGTACTTC.